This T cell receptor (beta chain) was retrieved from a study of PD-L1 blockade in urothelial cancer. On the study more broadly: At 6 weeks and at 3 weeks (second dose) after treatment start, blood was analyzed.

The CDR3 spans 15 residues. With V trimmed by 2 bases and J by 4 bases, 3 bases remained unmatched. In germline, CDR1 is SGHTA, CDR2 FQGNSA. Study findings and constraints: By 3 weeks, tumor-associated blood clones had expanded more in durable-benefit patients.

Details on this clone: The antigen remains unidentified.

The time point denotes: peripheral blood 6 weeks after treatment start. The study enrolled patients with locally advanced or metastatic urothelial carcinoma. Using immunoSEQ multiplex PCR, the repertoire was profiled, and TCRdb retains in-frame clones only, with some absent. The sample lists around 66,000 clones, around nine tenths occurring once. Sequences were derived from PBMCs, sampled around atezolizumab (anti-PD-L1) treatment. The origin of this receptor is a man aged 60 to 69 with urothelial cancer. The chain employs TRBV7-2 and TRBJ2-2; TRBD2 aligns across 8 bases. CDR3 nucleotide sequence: TGTGCCAGCAGCTTACGGGAGGGGGGCACCGGGGAGCTGTTTTTT. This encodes CASSLREGGTGELFF.